This T cell receptor (beta chain) was captured by sequencing in a study of control samples from healthy donors and cancer patients. TCRdb's table, derived via immunoSEQ multiplex PCR, lists solely in-frame clones and lacks some. Here the sample spans 130,000 to 150,000 clones, more than 85% being singletons. The trim removed 1 base at V and 0 bases at J, leaving 12 bases unmatched. This CDR3 spans 22 amino acids. Germline lookup yields CDR1 LGHNT and CDR2 FRNRAP. Specimen: blood. This rearrangement joins TRBV12-5 to TRBJ2-4; the match to TRBD2 covers 16 bases. The TCR sequence derives from a man in his late teens or twenties in good health. Here the CDR3 DNA reads TGTGCTAGTGGTTTGGGCTTCTCGGGACTAGCGGGGGGGCCTCTAGCCAAAAACATTCAGTACTTC. Its protein product is CASGLGFSGLAGGPLAKNIQYF.